The present T cell receptor (beta chain) was sequenced within a study of T-cell memory formation after mild COVID-19. The wider study: In these data, TCR clusters were largely donor specific.

The study, taken as a whole, reports: From day 15 to 85, contracting clones were balanced between CD4 and CD8, whereas later expanders leaned toward CD4+. CD4+ clones that contracted lay mainly in CM and EM; CD8+ ones lay in EMRA. Cross-reactive memory seemingly joined, as some responding clones were found in pre-infection memory.

TCRdb re-analysed the 5' RACE reads in MiXCR, keeping a single row per CDR3 protein. This sample has some 300,000 distinct CDR3 sequences; roughly 19% occur once, and the top ten carry 21%. The CDR3 contains 17 residues. Per the germline V gene, CDR1 is MNHEY and CDR2 is SVGEGT. V dropped 7 bases and J dropped 2 bases, with 24 bases sitting between them. This clonotype appeared many times. Its antigen is currently unknown. This receptor was obtained from a man aged 18 to 29 who had mild COVID-19 (a few samples of this study predate the infection). Cell type and time point are not known. What was sequenced was PBMCs or a T cell subset sorted from them (not recorded which). The chain joins TRBV6-2 or TRBV6-3 to TRBJ2-7; D is perhaps TRBD2 (5 bases). The CDR3 DNA sequence: TGTGCCAGCAAAAAGATGGGCACCCGAGGGAGCGCCTACGAGCAGTACTTC. This codes for CASKKMGTRGSAYEQYF.